Below, one T cell receptor beta chain is given with its context. Its antigen is still unknown. The data derive from a study of T cells after yellow fever vaccination. Universal primer sites and UMIs were introduced during 5'RACE template-switching synthesis of TCR cDNA. One entry per CDR3 protein results from TCRdb running MiXCR on the 5' RACE reads. Altogether about 340,000 distinct CDR3 sequences are present, almost 4% being singletons, with the ten largest covering 20% to 25%. J gave up 9 bases and V 6 bases, and 16 bases lay outside the gene matches. In germline, CDR1 is KGHSH, CDR2 LQKENI. This CDR3 comprises 15 residues. Study-wide findings and caveats: It was the secondary response that reached its peak faster, day 5 versus 15, but it was weaker.

This specimen consisted of PBMCs, obtained 5 days after the yellow fever booster vaccination. The V and J genes are TRBV18 and TRBJ2-7; 8 bases agree with TRBD1. This TCR was sampled from a man in his late teens or twenties who received the YFV17D yellow fever vaccine. CDR3 amino acids: CASSRQDRVPGGQYF. The DNA for the CDR3 is TGTGCCAGCTCGAGGCAGGACAGGGTCCCCGGGGGGCAGTACTTC.